Detailed here is one T cell receptor (beta chain). This specimen belongs to a study of blood T cell repertoires in COVID-19. Study-level information: The analysed material was cDNA or gDNA that came from T cells, B-cell-depleted T cells, or PBMCs.

Germline V CDR1 and CDR2: LNHDA, SQIVND (reference sequence). The CDR3 covers 13 residues. J lost 2 bases, V lost 5 bases, and 2 bases had no gene match. TCRdb's table, derived via immunoSEQ multiplex PCR, lists solely in-frame clones and lacks some. The data contain approximately 300,000 clones, roughly 83% of them singletons. Sample: peripheral blood. This sequence originates from a woman aged 45-65 years with acute or convalescent COVID-19. The rearrangement uses TRBV19 and TRBJ2-7; TRBD1 matches at 8 bases. DNA for the CDR3: TGTGCCAGTAGTGACAGGGGACCCTACGAGCAGTACTTC. Amino acids: CASSDRGPYEQYF.